These 31 T cell receptor beta chains originate from one sample sequenced in a study of technical replicates of blood from a few donors. The protocol was immunoSEQ multiplex PCR, while the TCRdb copy is restricted to in-frame clones and leaves out a portion. The table includes approximately 81,000 clones, about 81% detected once. The sequencing sample was made of PBMCs. The receptor source for this set is a human donor in good health. Some clones in this sample may be carry-over from other donors' samples.

This clone was counted once. The rearrangement joins TRBV6-5 to TRBJ2-1; 10 nucleotides align to TRBD1. This CDR3 region has 15 residues. Per germline, CDR1 MNHEY and CDR2 SVGAGI. Unmatched junction bases numbered 13, after V lost 5 bases and J lost 12 bases. CDR3 coding DNA: TGTGCCAGCAGTACCCCGGGACAGGGGCCCTTGGTGCAGTTCTTC. Translating gives CASSTPGQGPLVQFF.

The chain joins TRBV10-3 to TRBJ1-1; D unresolved. The CDR3 loop spans 12 amino acids. V lost 8 bases, J lost 3 bases, and 10 bases lay in between. From germline, CDR1 is ENHRY and CDR2 SYGVKD. The CDR3 DNA reads TGTGCCATCCAGCGGGGTGACACTGAAGCTTTCTTT. Translated: CAIQRGDTEAFF.

CDR3 sequence: CASSLAALAGDETQYF. As DNA, the CDR3 is TGTGCCAGCAGCTTGGCCGCGCTAGCGGGAGACGAGACCCAGTACTTC. The V gene is TRBV5-4, the J gene TRBJ2-5; 10 positions agree with TRBD2. With 0 bases clipped from V and 5 bases from J, the junction kept 7 bases outside the gene matches. CDR3 length: 16 amino acids. CDR1 is SGHNT, CDR2 YYREEE, per germline (reference sequence). The complete variable domain, with remaining parts taken from reference TRBV5-4 and TRBJ2-5, reads ETGVTQSPTHLIKTRGQQVTLRCSSQSGHNTVSWYQQALGQGPQFIFQYYREEENGRGNFPPRFSGLQFPNYSSELNVNALELDDSALYLCASSLAALAGDETQYFGPGTRLLVL.

The chain combines TRBV7-9 with TRBJ1-5; 7 nucleotides agree with TRBD1. The CDR3 covers 17 residues. J lost 1 base, V lost 4 bases, and 10 bases had no gene match. Germline assignment: CDR1 SEHNR and CDR2 FQNEAQ (reference sequence). Here the CDR3 reads CASSSSTGTASNQPQHF. The CDR3, as DNA: TGTGCCAGCAGCTCCTCAACCGGGACAGCCAGCAATCAGCCCCAGCATTTT.

This clone has a handful of counts. CDR3 in DNA: TGTGCCAGCAGCTTAAGCAGGGTTCAAGAGACCCAGTACTTC. Its protein is CASSLSRVQETQYF. The V gene is TRBV7-6, the J gene TRBJ2-5; perhaps TRBD1 as D (5 bases). This CDR3 spans 14 amino acids. V was pared by 2 bases and J by 2 bases, with 9 bases between. The germline V gene has CDR1 SGHVS and CDR2 FNYEAQ. The full variable domain, completed using reference TRBV7-6 and TRBJ2-5, is GAGVSQSPRYKVTKRGQDVALRCDPISGHVSLYWYRQALGQGPEFLTYFNYEAQQDKSGLPNDRFSAERPEGSISTLTIQRTEQRDSAMYRCASSLSRVQETQYFGPGTRLLVL.

The chain links TRBV19 to TRBJ2-7; the match to TRBD2 covers 10 bases. The trim removed 3 bases at V and 6 bases at J, leaving 14 bases unmatched. The CDR3 is made up of 17 amino acids. CDR1 is LNHDA, CDR2 SQIVND, per germline (reference sequence). Here the CDR3 DNA reads TGTGCCAGTAGTATGGGTCTAGCGGGAGCAGCGAACGGCGAGCAGTACTTC. Protein sequence: CASSMGLAGAANGEQYF.

The chain carries TRBV30 and TRBJ2-7, with TRBD1 matching 8 bases. The junction had 3 bases not matched to a gene; V was cut back by 4 bases and J by 7 bases. The CDR3 consists of 11 residues. Looked up from germline, CDR1 is GTSNPN and CDR2 is SVGIG (reference sequence). This CDR3 is CAWNRGVEQYF. CDR3 DNA: TGTGCCTGGAACAGGGGGGTGGAGCAGTACTTC.

This chain links TRBV18 with TRBJ1-3; weak D call: TRBD1 (5 bases). Germline V gene data show CDR1 as KGHSH and CDR2 as LQKENI. The CDR3 extends over 16 amino acids. Deletions cut 6 bases from V and 0 bases from J, with 15 bases between. The CDR3, as DNA: TGTGCCAGCTCTCCCCTATTGACAGCCTCTGGAAACACCATATATTTT. Its translation is CASSPLLTASGNTIYF.

This rearrangement joins TRBV7-6 to TRBJ2-7, with a tentative D call TRBD1 (5 bases). Per the germline V gene, CDR1 is SGHVS and CDR2 is FNYEAQ. The CDR3 has 14 amino acids. V shed 0 bases and J shed 3 bases, with 9 bases lying between them. This CDR3 is CASSLADRNYEQYF. CDR3 DNA: TGTGCCAGCAGCTTAGCTGACAGAAACTACGAGCAGTACTTC.

The chain links TRBV27 to TRBJ2-2; no clear D gene. Trimming stripped 5 bases from V and 5 bases from J, with 9 bases between. CDR1 MNHEY and CDR2 SMNVEV come from the germline V gene (reference sequence). This CDR3 has 13 amino acids. The chain's CDR3 is CASSHTETGELFF. As DNA, the CDR3 is TGTGCCAGCAGTCACACAGAAACCGGGGAGCTGTTTTTT.

This clone was recorded a few times. This sequence joins TRBV7-9 and TRBJ1-1; TRBD1 aligns across 11 bases. CDR1 SEHNR and CDR2 FQNEAQ come from the germline V gene (reference sequence). With V trimmed by 5 bases and J by 10 bases, 15 bases remained unmatched. This CDR3 contains 16 residues. The DNA for the CDR3 is TGTGCCAGCAGCCCTTCGCGGACAGGGGGCCTATGGGGAGCTTTCTTT. Its protein is CASSPSRTGGLWGAFF.

This clone has just a few counts. This sequence joins TRBV7-6 and TRBJ1-2; maybe TRBD1 (6 bases). The length of the CDR3 is 14 residues. Trimming removed 5 bases from V and 7 bases from J, with 17 bases in between. Germline V gives CDR1 SGHVS, CDR2 FNYEAQ. CDR3 DNA: TGTGCCAGCAGCCCCTGGGACATAGTGAGTGGCTACACCTTC. Its translation is CASSPWDIVSGYTF.

This clone showed up just once. V and J are TRBV4-2 and TRBJ1-6, with D unclear. V gave up 5 bases and J gave up 10 bases, with 12 bases separating them. This CDR3 has 13 residues. In germline, CDR1 is LGHNA, CDR2 YNFKEQ. The CDR3 is CASSRQRGSPLHF. As DNA, the CDR3 is TGTGCCAGCAGCAGGCAGCGAGGCTCACCCCTCCACTTT.

The table lists this clone with a few counts. The sample has other DNA sequences that encode this CDR3 too. The J gene is TRBJ2-7, the V gene TRBV30; weak D call: TRBD2 (6 bases). The CDR3 consists of 12 residues. Germline values: CDR1 GTSNPN, CDR2 SVGIG (reference sequence). The ends were cut back, 4 bases at V and 2 bases at J, with 9 bases in the middle. DNA for the CDR3: TGTGCCTGGAAAGGAGGGACCTACGAGCAGTACTTC. Translation gives CAWKGGTYEQYF.

This chain joins TRBV5-4 and TRBJ2-7; possibly TRBD1 for D (5 bases). CDR1 and CDR2 from the germline V gene are SGHNT and YYREEE (reference sequence). V was cut by 3 bases and J by 3 bases, with 13 bases left in between. This CDR3 region has 14 residues. In nucleotides, the CDR3 is TGTGCCAGCAGCTCTCAGGGCGTAAGCTACGAGCAGTACTTC. Encoded protein: CASSSQGVSYEQYF.

This chain uses TRBV10-3 with TRBJ1-1; 9 bases fit TRBD1. CDR1 and CDR2 from the germline V gene are ENHRY and SYGVKD. J was trimmed by 3 bases and V by 4 bases; bases with no gene match: 0. There are 13 residues in the CDR3. The CDR3 here is CAISGQGDTEAFF. CDR3 nucleotide sequence: TGTGCCATCAGTGGACAGGGGGACACTGAAGCTTTCTTT.

The rearrangement links TRBV5-1 to TRBJ2-7, with D possibly being TRBD1 (5 bases). The CDR3 sequence is 13 residues long. Trimming left V 4 bases short and J 0 bases short, with 8 bases between. Germline V gene lookup returns CDR1 SGHRS and CDR2 YFSETQ. The CDR3 is CASSRTLSYEQYF. The CDR3 coding sequence is TGCGCCAGCAGCCGGACACTCTCCTACGAGCAGTACTTC. The variable domain in full, completed from reference TRBV5-1 and TRBJ2-7, reads KAGVTQTPRYLIKTRGQQVTLSCSPISGHRSVSWYQQTPGQGLQFLFEYFSETQRNKGNFPGRFSGRQFSNSRSEMNVSTLELGDSALYLCASSRTLSYEQYFGPGTRLTVT.

The chain recombines TRBV6-5 with TRBJ1-2; 9 positions match TRBD1. This CDR3 has 15 amino acids. V was pared by 0 bases and J by 7 bases, with 6 bases of the junction left unmatched. Germline CDR1 reads MNHEY; CDR2 reads SVGAGI. CDR3 sequence reads: CASSYSKQGALGYTF. In DNA, the CDR3 is TGTGCCAGCAGTTACTCGAAACAGGGGGCTCTTGGCTACACCTTC.

This clone was counted only a few times. The chain joins TRBV19 to TRBJ2-5, with 8 bases identical to TRBD2. Germline V lookup: CDR1 LNHDA, CDR2 SQIVND (reference sequence). This CDR3 has 15 residues. V trimming: 4 bases; J trimming: 3 bases; junction bases outside the gene matches: 7. The CDR3 bases are TGTGCCAGTAGTAGGGCGGGAGGCGGGGAAGAGACCCAGTACTTC. This encodes CASSRAGGGEETQYF.

The chain is built from TRBV21-1 and TRBJ2-3; TRBD2, the D gene given by the table, was not confirmed from the DNA. TRBV21-1 counts as a pseudogene. The CDR3 is made up of 19 amino acids. Here the CDR3 reads CASSKEKAGGCCSTDTQYF. CDR3 coding DNA: TGTGCCAGCAGCAAAGAGAAAGCGGGAGGATGTTGTAGCACAGATACGCAGTATTTT.

The CDR3 region has the DNA TGCGCCAGCAGCTCACCCGGGATCCTTAATGAAAAACTGTTTTTT. This encodes CASSSPGILNEKLFF. The rearrangement uses TRBV4-1 and TRBJ1-4, with no clear D. CDR1 and CDR2 from the germline V gene are MGHRA and YSYEKL. The CDR3 is 15 residues long. The V end lost 5 bases, the J end lost 4 bases, and 14 bases lay between the germline ends.

The chain has TRBV4-1 and TRBJ1-4, with 7 nucleotides matching TRBD1. CDR1 and CDR2 from the germline V gene are MGHRA and YSYEKL. V was pared by 3 bases and J by 0 bases, with 1 base of the junction left unmatched. The CDR3 runs to 15 residues. The CDR3 here is CASSHTGATNEKLFF. CDR3 DNA sequence: TGCGCCAGCAGCCATACAGGGGCAACTAATGAAAAACTGTTTTTT.

The V and J genes are TRBV5-6 and TRBJ2-3, with D possibly matching TRBD2 (5 bases). There are 14 residues in the CDR3. Germline V gene sequence: CDR1 SGHDT, CDR2 YYEEEE. Trimming removed 2 bases at V and 4 bases at J, with 11 bases between. The CDR3 DNA sequence: TGTGCCAGCAGCTTCTCGGGGAAAGCAGATACGCAGTATTTT. It yields the protein CASSFSGKADTQYF.

The chain links TRBV28 to TRBJ2-7, with 7 nucleotides matching TRBD1. Per germline, CDR1 MDHEN and CDR2 SYDVKM. V was pared by 7 bases and J by 2 bases, with 2 bases of the junction left unmatched. This CDR3 is built from 12 residues. Here the CDR3 reads CASNRGPYEQYF. CDR3 bases: TGTGCCAGCAACAGGGGTCCCTACGAGCAGTACTTC.

The J gene is TRBJ2-4, the V gene TRBV7-2; D is uncertain. V lost 1 base and J 0 bases, leaving 10 bases between the germline ends. Germline V gene data show CDR1 as SGHTA and CDR2 as FQGNSA. The CDR3 loop spans 16 amino acids. This chain's CDR3 is CASSLEPRLAKNIQYF. For the CDR3, the DNA is TGTGCCAGCAGCTTAGAACCGAGACTAGCCAAAAACATTCAGTACTTC.

This chain uses TRBV5-6 with TRBJ2-7; possible D gene TRBD2, 6 bases. Trimming cost V 6 bases and J 6 bases, with 22 bases left between them. Germline V gene sequence: CDR1 SGHDT, CDR2 YYEEEE. CDR3 length equals 15 residues. CDR3 in amino acids: CASKGTGSSRGEQYF. The CDR3 coding sequence is TGTGCCAGCAAAGGGACGGGATCGTCGCGGGGCGAGCAGTACTTC.

This chain links TRBV7-9 with TRBJ2-4, with D possibly matching TRBD2 (6 bases). The V gene lost 5 bases and the J gene lost 0 bases, with 8 bases spanning the gap. This CDR3 has 14 residues. CDR1 and CDR2 from the germline V gene are SEHNR and FQNEAQ (reference sequence). CDR3 protein: CASSAGLAKNIQYF. CDR3 sequence (DNA): TGTGCCAGCAGCGCGGGGTTAGCCAAAAACATTCAGTACTTC.

This chain connects TRBV4-2 to TRBJ2-1; 12 bases are a match to TRBD2. This CDR3 comprises 16 residues. V lost 3 bases and J lost 6; bases outside the gene matches: 6. Germline V gives CDR1 LGHNA, CDR2 YNFKEQ. CDR3 sequence: CASSQRTSGEVNEQFF. For the CDR3, the DNA is TGTGCCAGCAGCCAGAGGACTAGCGGGGAAGTCAATGAGCAGTTCTTC.

The chain recombines TRBV7-6 with TRBJ2-5; 7 bases match TRBD2. V lost 5 bases, J lost 4 bases, and 7 bases stayed unmatched. The germline gives CDR1 SGHVS, CDR2 FNYEAQ. This CDR3 contains 14 residues. The CDR3 DNA reads TGTGCCAGCAGCAGCGAGGGGAGGGGAGAGACCCAGTACTTC. Translation: CASSSEGRGETQYF.

The V and J genes are TRBV28 and TRBJ2-7; D might be TRBD1 (6 bases). Trimming stripped 3 bases from V and 2 bases from J, with 8 bases between. Germline CDR1 MDHEN, CDR2 SYDVKM. CDR3 length equals 13 residues. This CDR3 reads CASSFRQAYEQYF. The CDR3 DNA follows: TGTGCCAGCAGTTTCAGACAGGCCTACGAGCAGTACTTC. Full variable domain (outside the CDR3, taken from reference TRBV28 and TRBJ2-7): DVKVTQSSRYLVKRTGEKVFLECVQDMDHENMFWYRQDPGLGLRLIYFSYDVKMKEKGDIPEGYSVSREKKERFSLILESASTNQTSMYLCASSFRQAYEQYFGPGTRLTVT.

V is TRBV6-5 and J is TRBJ2-7; a weak D match, TRBD2 (5 bases). The CDR3 runs to 13 residues. The ends were cut back, 6 bases at V and 5 bases at J, with 14 bases in the middle. Germline lookup yields CDR1 MNHEY and CDR2 SVGAGI. The CDR3 coding sequence is TGTGCCAGCAGCCCAGGCGGGTCCCACGAGCAGTACTTC. Residues: CASSPGGSHEQYF.